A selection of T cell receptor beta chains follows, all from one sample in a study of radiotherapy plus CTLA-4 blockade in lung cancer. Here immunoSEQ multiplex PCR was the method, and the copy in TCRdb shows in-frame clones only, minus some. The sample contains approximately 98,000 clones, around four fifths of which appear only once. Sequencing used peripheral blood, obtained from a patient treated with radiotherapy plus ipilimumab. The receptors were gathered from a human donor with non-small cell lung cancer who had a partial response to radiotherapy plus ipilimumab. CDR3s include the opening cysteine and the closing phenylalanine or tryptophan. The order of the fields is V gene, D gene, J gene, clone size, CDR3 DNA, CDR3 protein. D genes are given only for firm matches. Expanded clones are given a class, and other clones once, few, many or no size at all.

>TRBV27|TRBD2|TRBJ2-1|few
TGTGCCAGCAGTCCACTCGCGACTAGCGGGAGGGTAGGCTCCAAGTTCTTC
CASSPLATSGRVGSKFF
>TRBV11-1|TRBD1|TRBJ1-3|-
TGTGCCAGCAGCTCCACGCGACCTGACAGGGACTCTGGAAACACCATATATTTT
CASSSTRPDRDSGNTIYF
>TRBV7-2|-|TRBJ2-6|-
TGTGCCAGCAGCTTAGAGATCGTCAGCTCTGGGGCCAACGTCCTGACTTTC
CASSLEIVSSGANVLTF
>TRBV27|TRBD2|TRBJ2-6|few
TGTGCCAGCAGTTTACCCACTAGCGCCCGCTCTGGGGCCAACGTCCTGACTTTC
CASSLPTSARSGANVLTF
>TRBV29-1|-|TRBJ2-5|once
TGCAGCGTTGACCGGGTAGAGACCCAGTACTTC
CSVDRVETQYF
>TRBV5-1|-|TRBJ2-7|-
TGCGCCAGCAGCTTCACAGGGAATCCCATCTACGAGCAGTACTTC
CASSFTGNPIYEQYF
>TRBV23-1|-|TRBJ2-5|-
TGCGCCAGCAGTCAAGGGCCTACCGACCGCCGTGAGACCCAGTACTTC
CASSQGPTDRRETQYF
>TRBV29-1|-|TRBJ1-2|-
TGCAGCGGGGGGGAGGATGGCTACACCTTC
CSGGEDGYTF
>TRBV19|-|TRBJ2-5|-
TGTGCCAGTAGTATACCCGGGTCAGTAGAGACCCAGTACTTC
CASSIPGSVETQYF
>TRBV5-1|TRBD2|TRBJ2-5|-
TGCGCCAGCAGCCCAGCAGCGGGAGTGGGAGAGACCCAGTACTTC
CASSPAAGVGETQYF
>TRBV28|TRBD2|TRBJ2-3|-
TGTGCCAGCAGCGAAGCGGGACTTGAGGCAGATACGCAGTATTTT
CASSEAGLEADTQYF
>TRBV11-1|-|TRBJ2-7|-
TGTGCCAGCAGTCACGGTACCTACGAGCAGTACTTC
CASSHGTYEQYF
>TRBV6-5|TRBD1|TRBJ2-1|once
TGTGCCAGCAGCCGACAGGGGAGCTATGAGCAGTTCTTC
CASSRQGSYEQFF
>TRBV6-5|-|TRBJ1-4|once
TGTGCCAGCAGTTATAGTGAAAAACTGTTTTTT
CASSYSEKLFF
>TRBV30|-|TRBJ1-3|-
TGTGCCTGGAGTGTCGGTAGCGGGACCACCATATATTTT
CAWSVGSGTTIYF
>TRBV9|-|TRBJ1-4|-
TGTGCCAGCTGGGCAGGGGCCGATGAAAAACTGTTTTTT
CASWAGADEKLFF
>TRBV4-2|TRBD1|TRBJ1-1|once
TGTGCCAGCAGCCAAGGGGACAGGGGGCGAGCCGGCACTGAAGCTTTCTTT
CASSQGDRGRAGTEAFF
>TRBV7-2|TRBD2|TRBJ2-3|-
TGTGCCAGCAGCCCGGAGACAGCGGGAGGGTCCCCCCGAAAGCAGTATTTT
CASSPETAGGSPRKQYF
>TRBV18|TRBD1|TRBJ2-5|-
TGTGCCAGCTCACCGTCGACAGGGGGAGAGACCCAGTACTTC
CASSPSTGGETQYF
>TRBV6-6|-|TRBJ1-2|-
TGTGCCAGCAGTTACGGGGGGGCGGACTATGGCTACACCTTC
CASSYGGADYGYTF
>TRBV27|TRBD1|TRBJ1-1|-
TGTGCCAGCAGACCACAGGGGAGTGGCACTGAAGCTTTCTTT
CASRPQGSGTEAFF
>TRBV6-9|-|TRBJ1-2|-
TGTGCCAGCAGCAGGACCAGGGATTATGGCTACACCTTC
CASSRTRDYGYTF
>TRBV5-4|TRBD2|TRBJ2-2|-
TGTGCCAGCAGCTCGGGGACTAGCGGGATGAACACCGGGGAGCTGTTTTTT
CASSSGTSGMNTGELFF
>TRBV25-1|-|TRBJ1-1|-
TGTGCCAGCAGCCCAGGTGGAGGGAACACTGAAGCTTTCTTT
CASSPGGGNTEAFF
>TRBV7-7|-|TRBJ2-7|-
TGTGCCAGCAGCTTAGCGCACGCCACCCCCGGTCGTTTC
CASSLAHATPGRF
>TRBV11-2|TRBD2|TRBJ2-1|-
TGTGCCAGCAGCTTAGCGGGGGGTAGGGAGCAGTTCTTC
CASSLAGGREQFF
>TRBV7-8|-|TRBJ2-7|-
TGTGCCAGCAGCTTACAAGGGGCTACCCACGAGCAGTACTTC
CASSLQGATHEQYF
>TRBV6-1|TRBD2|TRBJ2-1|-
TGTGCCAGCAGTGAAAGGAGAGCGGGAGTGCCCTACAATGAGCAGTTCTTC
CASSERRAGVPYNEQFF
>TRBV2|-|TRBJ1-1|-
TGTGCCAGCAGTGTTGGGGGAGGCACTGAAGCTTTCTTT
CASSVGGGTEAFF
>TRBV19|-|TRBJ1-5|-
TGTGCCAGTAGTATAGCCCAATCAGAGAGGCAGCCCCAGCATTTT
CASSIAQSERQPQHF
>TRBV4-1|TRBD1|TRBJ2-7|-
TGCGCCAGCAGCCAAGGCCCGGGACAGTCCTACGAGCAGTACTTC
CASSQGPGQSYEQYF
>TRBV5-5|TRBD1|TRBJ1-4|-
TGTGCCAGCAGCTCGACAGGGTATGAAAAACTGTTTTTT
CASSSTGYEKLFF
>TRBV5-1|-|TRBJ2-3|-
TGCGCCAGCAGCTTGGGGGACTTCACAAATACGCAGTATTTT
CASSLGDFTNTQYF
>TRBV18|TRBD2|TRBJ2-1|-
TGTGCCAGCTCACCCGCCAGGGGGTTAGCGGGAGGCCCGAGCTCCTACAATGAGCAGTTCTTC
CASSPARGLAGGPSSYNEQFF
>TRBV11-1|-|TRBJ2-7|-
TGTGCCAGCAGCCCACCGGGACATTCCTACGAGCAGTACTTC
CASSPPGHSYEQYF
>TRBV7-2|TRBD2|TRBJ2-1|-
TGTGCCAGCAGCCGAGCCCGTAGCGGGGTTGGGCCCTACAATGAGCAGTTCTTC
CASSRARSGVGPYNEQFF